The next 27 T cell receptor beta chains were all read from a single sample in a study of blood T cell repertoires in COVID-19. Profiling relied on immunoSEQ multiplex PCR, and the TCRdb table lists in-frame clones only, not all of them. The data contain roughly 250,000 clones, about nine tenths of them singletons. Sequencing used peripheral blood. Receptor source: a man aged 30 to 39 with COVID-19, enrolled during active disease.

The chain carries TRBV7-6 and TRBJ2-1, with a tentative D call TRBD1 (6 bases). V was clipped by 4 bases and J by 7 bases, with 17 bases between them. This CDR3 is built from 15 residues. Germline-derived CDR1 and CDR2 are SGHVS and FNYEAQ. The CDR3 protein is CASSSRQARNNEQFF. CDR3 nucleotide sequence: TGTGCCAGCAGCTCACGACAGGCCCGGAATAATGAGCAGTTCTTC.

V usage is TRBV3-1 (or the pseudogene TRBV3-2) and J usage is TRBJ1-1; D is perhaps TRBD1 (5 bases). Germline loops: CDR1 LGHDT, CDR2 YNNKEL (reference sequence). CDR3 length: 16 amino acids. The V gene lost 0 bases and the J gene lost 4 bases, with 15 bases spanning the gap. The DNA for the CDR3 is TGTGCCAGCAGCCAAGACGCGGGACCAACATTCACTGAAGCTTTCTTT. It is translated as CASSQDAGPTFTEAFF.

The V call is TRBV4-1, the J call TRBJ1-5; D call uncertain. The V gene's germline CDR1 is MGHRA and CDR2 YSYEKL. V was shortened by 0 bases and J by 4 bases, with 10 bases between the two germline ends. CDR3 size: 15 residues. CDR3 loop: CASSQDWPKNQPQHF. The CDR3 nucleotides read TGCGCCAGCAGCCAAGATTGGCCGAAGAATCAGCCCCAGCATTTT.

V and J are TRBV5-4 and TRBJ1-2; D remains ambiguous. With 3 bases removed from V and 4 bases from J, the gap between germline ends came to 10 bases. The CDR3 is 13 amino acids. The germline gives CDR1 SGHNT, CDR2 YYREEE (reference sequence). The CDR3 protein is CASSWMEGYGYTF. In DNA, the CDR3 is TGTGCCAGCAGCTGGATGGAGGGCTATGGCTACACCTTC.

This clone was seen only once. The chain is built from TRBV24-1 and TRBJ2-1; 9 nucleotides line up with TRBD1. This CDR3 has 14 amino acids. The germline CDR1 and CDR2 sequences are KGHDR and SFDVKD. Trimming took 4 bases from V and 9 from J; bases not matched to a gene: 6. CDR3 nucleotide sequence: TGTGCCACCAGTGACGACACAGGGGGCGGTGAGCAGTTCTTC. Its translation: CATSDDTGGGEQFF.

The chain couples TRBV3-1 (or the pseudogene TRBV3-2) to TRBJ1-3; D is perhaps TRBD1 (5 bases). With 0 bases removed from V and 0 bases from J, the gap between germline ends came to 9 bases. The CDR3 is made up of 16 amino acids. CDR1 and CDR2 from the germline V gene are LGHDT and YNNKEL (reference sequence). CDR3 residues: CASSQEGGVSGNTIYF. Here the CDR3 DNA reads TGTGCCAGCAGCCAAGAGGGAGGGGTCTCTGGAAACACCATATATTTT.

The chain links TRBV5-5 to TRBJ2-7, with TRBD1 matching 8 bases. Germline V CDR1 and CDR2: SGHKS, YYEKEE (reference sequence). The CDR3 totals 14 residues. V dropped 2 bases and J dropped 0; count of bases not matched to a gene: 1. CDR3: CASSFGQGSYEQYF. The CDR3 DNA sequence: TGTGCCAGCAGCTTCGGACAGGGCTCCTACGAGCAGTACTTC. The variable domain in full, completed from reference TRBV5-5 and TRBJ2-7, reads DAGVTQSPTHLIKTRGQQVTLRCSPISGHKSVSWYQQVLGQGPQFIFQYYEKEERGRGNFPDRFSARQFPNYSSELNVNALLLGDSALYLCASSFGQGSYEQYFGPGTRLTVT.

This CDR3 is CASSPQGVNSPLHF. The CDR3, as DNA: TGTGCCAGCAGCCCACAGGGAGTTAATTCACCCCTCCACTTT. The chain couples TRBV5-4 to TRBJ1-6; perhaps TRBD1 as D (6 bases). V gave up 4 bases and J gave up 6 bases, with 11 bases separating them. This CDR3 region has 14 residues. CDR1 and CDR2 (germline): SGHNT, YYREEE (reference sequence).

The chain links TRBV6-5 to TRBJ1-2; a possible D gene is TRBD1 (6 bases). The CDR3 is made up of 14 amino acids. The ends were cut back, 0 bases at V and 6 bases at J, with 11 bases in the middle. CDR1 and CDR2 (germline): MNHEY, SVGAGI. The CDR3 here is CASSYSTGLDGYTF. The DNA of the CDR3 is TGTGCCAGCAGTTACTCCACAGGGCTCGATGGCTACACCTTC.

The chain is built from TRBV11-2 and TRBJ2-3; 9 bases align to TRBD2. Losses at the gene ends were 5 bases for V and 4 bases for J; bases not matched to a gene: 10. This CDR3 has 16 amino acids. Germline V gives CDR1 SGHAT, CDR2 FQNNGV. The CDR3 coding sequence is TGTGCCAGCAGCCCCCTTGGGGCGGGGGGGGCAGATACGCAGTATTTT. This sequence encodes CASSPLGAGGADTQYF. The complete variable domain, with remaining parts taken from reference TRBV11-2 and TRBJ2-3, reads EAGVAQSPRYKIIEKRQSVAFWCNPISGHATLYWYQQILGQGPKLLIQFQNNGVVDDSQLPKDRFSAERLKGVDSTLKIQPAKLEDSAVYLCASSPLGAGGADTQYFGPGTRLTVL.

The chain has TRBV6-5 and TRBJ1-2; tentative D call: TRBD1 (5 bases). The CDR3 is 14 residues long. V lost 6 bases, J lost 1 base, and 12 bases lay in between. Germline CDR1 is MNHEY and CDR2 is SVGAGI. The chain's CDR3 is CASRVTTVNYGYTF. The DNA of the CDR3 is TGTGCCAGCAGAGTTACGACAGTTAACTATGGCTACACCTTC.

The chain links TRBV19 to TRBJ1-3; 8 nucleotides line up with TRBD1. The germline V gene has CDR1 LNHDA and CDR2 SQIVND (reference sequence). The CDR3 runs 14 residues. Trimming removed 3 bases from V and 4 bases from J; junction bases left unmatched: 2. The CDR3 region has the DNA TGTGCCAGTAGTATCCAGGGGGCAGGAAACACCATATATTTT. This translates into CASSIQGAGNTIYF. Filled out from reference TRBV19 and TRBJ1-3, the complete variable domain reads DGGITQSPKYLFRKEGQNVTLSCEQNLNHDAMYWYRQDPGQGLRLIYYSQIVNDFQKGDIAEGYSVSREKKESFPLTVTSAQKNPTAFYLCASSIQGAGNTIYFGEGSWLTVV.

The gene calls are TRBV5-1 and TRBJ1-1; D possibly corresponds to TRBD1 (6 bases). The CDR3 loop spans 13 amino acids. CDR1 and CDR2 (germline): SGHRS, YFSETQ. V lost 2 bases, J lost 6 bases, and 11 bases lay in between. CDR3 in amino acids: CASSLPQGSEAFF. The CDR3 DNA reads as TGCGCCAGCAGCTTACCACAGGGTTCTGAAGCTTTCTTT. The complete variable domain, with remaining parts taken from reference TRBV5-1 and TRBJ1-1, reads KAGVTQTPRYLIKTRGQQVTLSCSPISGHRSVSWYQQTPGQGLQFLFEYFSETQRNKGNFPGRFSGRQFSNSRSEMNVSTLELGDSALYLCASSLPQGSEAFFGQGTRLTVV.

The chain recombines TRBV6-6 with TRBJ2-1; no reliable D call. This CDR3 spans 16 amino acids. Trimming cost V 0 bases and J 6 bases, with 15 bases left between them. The germline gives CDR1 MNHNY, CDR2 SVGAGI (reference sequence). The CDR3 coding sequence is TGTGCCAGCAGTTACTCGACTCAACCAACCGGCAATGAGCAGTTCTTC. This codes for CASSYSTQPTGNEQFF.

The J gene is TRBJ1-2, the V gene TRBV7-9; 9 nucleotides line up with TRBD1. This CDR3 has 14 residues. The junction had 1 base not matched to a gene; V was cut back by 1 base and J by 4 bases. The germline V gene encodes CDR1 SEHNR and CDR2 FQNEAQ (reference sequence). CDR3 sequence: CASSLGDRVYGYTF. DNA for the CDR3: TGTGCCAGCAGCTTAGGGGACAGGGTCTATGGCTACACCTTC. Filled out from reference TRBV7-9 and TRBJ1-2, the complete variable domain reads DTGVSQNPRHKITKRGQNVTFRCDPISEHNRLYWYRQTLGQGPEFLTYFQNEAQLEKSRLLSDRFSAERPKGSFSTLEIQRTEQGDSAMYLCASSLGDRVYGYTFGSGTRLTVV.

The table lists this clone with a few counts. The chain's CDR3 is CASSLVSGGAQPQHF. CDR3 nucleotides: TGTGCCAGCAGTTTGGTTTCAGGGGGCGCTCAGCCCCAGCATTTT. V and J are TRBV28 and TRBJ1-5, with TRBD1 matching 8 bases. This CDR3 region has 15 residues. CDR1 is MDHEN and CDR2 is SYDVKM in the germline V gene. Trimming took 3 bases from V and 6 from J; bases not matched to a gene: 7.

The chain has TRBV9 and TRBJ2-3; possible D gene TRBD2, 7 bases. CDR1 and CDR2 (germline): SGDLS, YYNGEE. The CDR3 loop spans 13 amino acids. V was clipped by 2 bases and J by 4 bases, with 8 bases between them. Here the CDR3 DNA reads TGTGCCAGCAGCGTCGGGGGGCCAGATACGCAGTATTTT. Amino acids: CASSVGGPDTQYF.

The chain uses TRBV5-4 and TRBJ2-7; a possible D gene is TRBD2 (6 bases). The CDR3 consists of 15 residues. V was shortened by 0 bases and J by 4 bases, with 14 bases between the two germline ends. The germline gives CDR1 SGHNT, CDR2 YYREEE (reference sequence). CDR3: CASSLGRGTAYEQYF. The CDR3 DNA reads TGTGCCAGCAGCTTGGGCCGCGGGACGGCATACGAGCAGTACTTC. The full variable domain, completed using reference TRBV5-4 and TRBJ2-7, is ETGVTQSPTHLIKTRGQQVTLRCSSQSGHNTVSWYQQALGQGPQFIFQYYREEENGRGNFPPRFSGLQFPNYSSELNVNALELDDSALYLCASSLGRGTAYEQYFGPGTRLTVT.

The chain couples TRBV19 to TRBJ2-3; 9 bases match TRBD2. CDR3 length equals 14 residues. Looked up from germline, CDR1 is LNHDA and CDR2 is SQIVND (reference sequence). Losses at the gene ends were 7 bases for V and 1 base for J; bases not matched to a gene: 3. The CDR3 DNA reads TGTGCCAGTACTAGCGGGGAGGGCACAGATACGCAGTATTTT. As protein: CASTSGEGTDTQYF.

Worth noting for this clone: One end of the junction does not line up with germline, which may come from a read error. V and J are TRBV13 and TRBJ2-7; D possibly corresponds to TRBD2 (6 bases). In germline, CDR1 is PRHDT, CDR2 FYEKMQ (reference sequence). CDR3 length equals 14 residues. CDR3 coding DNA: TGTGCCAGCCGCTTGGCGGGGCGCGCCTACGAGCAGTACTTC. It yields the protein CASRLAGRAYEQYF.

The gene calls are TRBV2 and TRBJ2-2; 7 positions agree with TRBD2. Germline V CDR1 and CDR2: SNHLY, FYNNEI. The CDR3 runs to 15 residues. The J segment lost 1 base and the V segment lost 6 bases, leaving 5 bases of the junction unmatched. This CDR3 is CASRMAGVNTGELFF. The CDR3 bases are TGTGCCAGCAGAATGGCGGGGGTGAACACCGGGGAGCTGTTTTTT.

The V call is TRBV5-1, the J call TRBJ2-3; 7 nucleotides match TRBD2. The CDR3 runs to 15 residues. Germline lookup yields CDR1 SGHRS and CDR2 YFSETQ. With V trimmed by 3 bases and J by 1 base, 5 bases remained unmatched. The CDR3 region is CASSYQAGGTDTQYF. CDR3 nucleotide sequence: TGCGCCAGCAGCTACCAGGCGGGGGGCACAGATACGCAGTATTTT.

The rearrangement joins TRBV2 to TRBJ2-7; possible D gene TRBD2, 5 bases. Trimming stripped 5 bases from V and 3 bases from J, with 8 bases between. The CDR3 runs to 12 residues. Germline assignment: CDR1 SNHLY and CDR2 FYNNEI. CDR3 in amino acids: CASSSGLYEQYF. CDR3 DNA sequence: TGTGCCAGCAGTTCCGGACTCTACGAGCAGTACTTC. Drawing the rest from reference TRBV2 and TRBJ2-7, the complete variable domain is EPEVTQTPSHQVTQMGQEVILRCVPISNHLYFYWYRQILGQKVEFLVSFYNNEISEKSEIFDDQFSVERPDGSNFTLKIRSTKLEDSAMYFCASSSGLYEQYFGPGTRLTVT.

The chain couples TRBV5-1 to TRBJ1-5; the D is unclear. Germline assignment: CDR1 SGHRS and CDR2 YFSETQ. CDR3 size: 15 residues. V was pared by 5 bases and J by 2 bases, with 14 bases between. CDR3 coding DNA: TGCGCCAGCAGACTCCGGGTCGGTGGCAATCAGCCCCAGCATTTT. Protein sequence: CASRLRVGGNQPQHF.

The chain joins TRBV6-2 or TRBV6-3 to TRBJ1-5, with TRBD1 matching 8 bases. CDR1 is MNHEY and CDR2 is SVGEGT in the germline V gene. CDR3 size: 18 residues. Trimming took 2 bases from V and 0 from J; bases not matched to a gene: 9. The CDR3: CASSYGVYRGYSNQPQHF. The CDR3 nucleotides are TGTGCCAGCAGTTACGGAGTATACAGGGGGTATAGCAATCAGCCCCAGCATTTT.

The chain links TRBV6-6 to TRBJ2-5, with 9 bases lining up with TRBD2. CDR1 is MNHNY, CDR2 SVGAGI, per germline (reference sequence). The V segment lost 5 bases and the J segment 2 bases; nucleotides outside the gene matches: 6. The CDR3 sequence is 15 residues long. The CDR3 DNA is TGTGCCAGCAGTCGAGCGGGGGGTCGGCAAGAGACCCAGTACTTC. Encoded protein: CASSRAGGRQETQYF.

This clone was seen a single time. The CDR3 region has the DNA TGTGCTAGCGGGGCCAGCTCTGGGGCCAACGTCCTGACTTTC. Protein product: CASGASSGANVLTF. V usage is TRBV30 and J usage is TRBJ2-6; 8 nucleotides match TRBD2. The V gene's germline CDR1 is GTSNPN and CDR2 SVGIG (reference sequence). This CDR3 has 14 residues. Drawing the rest from reference TRBV30 and TRBJ2-6, the complete variable domain is SQTIHQWPATLVQPVGSPLSLECTVEGTSNPNLYWYRQAAGRGLQLLFYSVGIGQISSEVPQNLSASRPQDRQFILSSKKLLLSDSGFYLCASGASSGANVLTFGAGSRLTVL.